This T cell receptor beta chain comes out of a study of cytomegalovirus exposure and HLA in healthy donors. Both 60 Vbeta primers and 13 Jbeta primers went into the PCR. Sequencing was performed with immunoSEQ multiplex PCR; in TCRdb, only in-frame clones are kept and a portion is missing. Here the sample spans 100,000 to 150,000 clones, roughly three quarters being singletons. The CDR3 is made up of 17 amino acids. V shed 5 bases and J 6 bases; nucleotides not matched to a gene: 11. The germline gives CDR1 SGHTA, CDR2 FQGTGA. Sequences were obtained from PBMCs. The source of this sequence is a man between 18 and 29 years old in good health and CMV-seronegative. This sequence joins TRBV7-3 and TRBJ2-1; 12 bases are a match to TRBD2. DNA of the CDR3: TGTGCCAGCAGCCACAACCCTAGCGGGAGGGCCCTCAATGAGCAGTTCTTC. As protein: CASSHNPSGRALNEQFF.